Listed here are 31 T cell receptor beta chains from one sample, sequenced in a study of cytomegalovirus exposure and HLA in healthy donors. With 60 Vbeta and 13 Jbeta primers, the PCR was carried out. Only in-frame clones appear in the TCRdb table, and some are missing; sequencing was by immunoSEQ multiplex PCR. Reported are about 140,000 clones; the ten largest clones contain 0.96%. The material sequenced was PBMCs. The receptor source for this set is a male donor in good health and CMV-seronegative.

The J gene is TRBJ2-3, the V gene TRBV28; D unclear. Trimming removed 8 bases at V and 4 bases at J, with 13 bases between. The CDR3 length is 13 residues. Germline values: CDR1 MDHEN, CDR2 SYDVKM. The DNA for the CDR3 is TGTGCCAGCCGTCCAAGGAGCGCAGATACGCAGTATTTT. Encoded protein: CASRPRSADTQYF.

The genes are TRBV5-1 and TRBJ1-2; D is possibly TRBD1 (5 bases). The CDR3 totals 15 residues. The germline gives CDR1 SGHRS, CDR2 YFSETQ. The V end lost 0 bases, the J end lost 3 bases, and 12 bases lay between the germline ends. CDR3 in amino acids: CASSLAAGQDYGYTF. CDR3 coding DNA: TGCGCCAGCAGCTTGGCTGCAGGGCAGGACTATGGCTACACCTTC.

The gene calls are TRBV10-3 and TRBJ2-7; the match to TRBD1 covers 7 bases. CDR3 length equals 15 residues. CDR1 and CDR2 from the germline V gene are ENHRY and SYGVKD. V was pared by 2 bases and J by 9 bases, with 13 bases of the junction left unmatched. The CDR3 reads CAISETLKDRDGQYF. The CDR3 nucleotides read TGTGCCATCAGTGAGACCCTGAAAGACAGGGACGGGCAGTACTTC.

The chain has TRBV30 and TRBJ1-3; D not certain. The germline gives CDR1 GTSNPN, CDR2 SVGIG (reference sequence). The CDR3 runs to 12 residues. Between the trimmed V and J ends, which lost 2 bases and 4 bases, there was a span of 6 bases. The CDR3 bases are TGTGCCTGGAGTTTACTGGGAAACACCATATATTTT. Translated, it gives CAWSLLGNTIYF.

The chain has TRBV29-1 and TRBJ1-1; D may be TRBD1 (5 bases). With 5 bases removed from V and 2 bases from J, the gap between germline ends came to 9 bases. The CDR3 loop spans 12 amino acids. Germline CDR1 is SQVTM and CDR2 is ANQGSEA. The DNA of the CDR3 is TGCAGCGTTACAGGAGTTAACACTGAAGCTTTCTTT. This gives the protein CSVTGVNTEAFF.

The chain combines TRBV6-5 with TRBJ2-2; 7 bases align to TRBD2. CDR1 is MNHEY, CDR2 SVGAGI, per germline. This CDR3 is built from 15 residues. After removal of 6 bases from V and 3 bases from J, the junction contained 7 bases not matched to a gene. CDR3 nucleotides: TGTGCCAGCAGCCTAAGCGGGGATGACACCGGGGAGCTGTTTTTT. Its translation: CASSLSGDDTGELFF.

The CDR3 loop is CATSGGLAGVHEQYF. CDR3 nucleotides: TGTGCCACCAGCGGGGGACTAGCGGGAGTACACGAGCAGTACTTC. The chain joins TRBV15 to TRBJ2-7; 14 nucleotides agree with TRBD2. With 5 bases clipped from V and 5 bases from J, the junction kept 5 bases outside the gene matches. The CDR3 consists of 15 residues. The germline gives CDR1 LNHNV, CDR2 YYDKDF (reference sequence). Using reference TRBV15 and TRBJ2-7 for the parts outside the CDR3, the full variable domain is DAMVIQNPRYQVTQFGKPVTLSCSQTLNHNVMYWYQQKSSQAPKLLFHYYDKDFNNEADTPDNFQSRRPNTSFCFLDIRSPGLGDTAMYLCATSGGLAGVHEQYFGPGTRLTVT.

The chain uses TRBV18 and TRBJ1-2; TRBD1 matches 7 bases. V shed 2 bases and J 6 bases; nucleotides not matched to a gene: 9. Germline V gives CDR1 KGHSH, CDR2 LQKENI. The CDR3 is 15 amino acids. The CDR3 bases are TGTGCCAGCTCACCAACATCGACAGGGTTGGATGGCTACACCTTC. This encodes CASSPTSTGLDGYTF.

The V gene is TRBV28, the J gene TRBJ1-2; 11 bases are a match to TRBD1. V lost 5 bases to trimming and J lost 7 bases; unmatched junction nucleotides: 6. The CDR3 consists of 14 residues. Germline loops: CDR1 MDHEN, CDR2 SYDVKM. For the CDR3, the DNA is TGTGCCAGCAGTCTCGGACAGGGGGCTCTTGGCTACACCTTC. Protein sequence: CASSLGQGALGYTF.

The rearrangement links TRBV2 to TRBJ2-2, with D perhaps matching TRBD1 (5 bases). The V end lost 7 bases, the J end lost 3 bases, and 12 bases lay between the germline ends. CDR1 SNHLY and CDR2 FYNNEI come from the germline V gene. There are 14 residues in the CDR3. CDR3 in amino acids: CASTLDSHTGELFF. CDR3 bases: TGTGCCAGCACTCTAGACAGTCACACCGGGGAGCTGTTTTTT.

The chain joins TRBV5-1 to TRBJ1-1, with D possibly matching TRBD1 (6 bases). Germline values: CDR1 SGHRS, CDR2 YFSETQ. V lost 4 bases to trimming and J lost 1 base, with 8 bases between them. This CDR3 has 13 amino acids. The CDR3 DNA follows: TGCGCCAGCAGCACAGGGACGAACACTGAAGCTTTCTTT. It is translated as CASSTGTNTEAFF.

The chain combines TRBV29-1 with TRBJ1-2, with a weak D call TRBD1 (6 bases). This CDR3 comprises 15 residues. Germline V gene lookup returns CDR1 SQVTM and CDR2 ANQGSEA. V lost 0 bases to trimming and J lost 4 bases, with 15 bases between them. DNA for the CDR3: TGCAGCGTTGAAGATCAGCGGGGGCGCAGCTATGGCTACACCTTC. Its protein is CSVEDQRGRSYGYTF.

The chain joins TRBV7-9 to TRBJ2-3, with 11 nucleotides matching TRBD2. The CDR3 length is 17 residues. Germline loops: CDR1 SEHNR, CDR2 FQNEAQ (reference sequence). After removal of 2 bases from V and 2 bases from J, the junction contained 6 bases not matched to a gene. The CDR3 nucleotides are TGTGCCAGCAGCTTACGACTAGCGGGGACACCCACAGATACGCAGTATTTT. As protein: CASSLRLAGTPTDTQYF.

This chain joins TRBV29-1 and TRBJ2-2, with 14 bases fitting TRBD2. The length of the CDR3 is 18 residues. Per the germline V gene, CDR1 is SQVTM and CDR2 is ANQGSEA. Trimming at V came to 6 bases and at J to 0 bases, leaving 9 bases not matched to a gene. CDR3 sequence (DNA): TGCAGCGTCCGAGCCGGGACTAGCGGGGGTACGAACACCGGGGAGCTGTTTTTT. It yields the protein CSVRAGTSGGTNTGELFF.

The chain combines TRBV25-1 with TRBJ2-1; D gene ambiguous. The germline CDR1 and CDR2 sequences are MGHDK and SYGVNS. Trimming took 4 bases from V and 5 from J, leaving 6 bases between them. CDR3 length: 12 amino acids. The CDR3 bases are TGTGCCAGCAGTGGGCTAGACAATGAGCAGTTCTTC. Its translation: CASSGLDNEQFF.

The chain has TRBV19 and TRBJ2-4, with a tentative D call TRBD1 (6 bases). V lost 8 bases and J 1 base, leaving 15 bases between the germline ends. CDR3 length equals 15 residues. The germline gives CDR1 LNHDA, CDR2 SQIVND (reference sequence). This CDR3 is CASGQGFGAKNIQYF. The CDR3 DNA reads TGTGCCAGTGGTCAGGGGTTTGGGGCCAAAAACATTCAGTACTTC.

This chain links TRBV6-5 with TRBJ1-1; D is perhaps TRBD1 (6 bases). V lost 10 bases and J lost 0, with 18 bases in between. There are 15 residues in the CDR3. Germline V gives CDR1 MNHEY, CDR2 SVGAGI. For the CDR3, the DNA is TGTGCCACTAGACAGGAACCCTTTGTGAACACTGAAGCTTTCTTT. Translated: CATRQEPFVNTEAFF.

The chain joins TRBV11-2 to TRBJ2-7, with 11 bases matching TRBD2. The CDR3 contains 15 residues. Germline CDR1 is SGHAT and CDR2 is FQNNGV. V lost 5 bases, J lost 2 bases, and 5 bases stayed unmatched. CDR3 DNA: TGTGCCAGCAGCCGAGGGACTAGCGGACCCTACGAGCAGTACTTC. Its translation is CASSRGTSGPYEQYF. Drawing the rest from reference TRBV11-2 and TRBJ2-7, the complete variable domain is EAGVAQSPRYKIIEKRQSVAFWCNPISGHATLYWYQQILGQGPKLLIQFQNNGVVDDSQLPKDRFSAERLKGVDSTLKIQPAKLEDSAVYLCASSRGTSGPYEQYFGPGTRLTVT.

V usage is TRBV29-1 and J usage is TRBJ2-3, with 8 bases matching TRBD1. The V gene's germline CDR1 is SQVTM and CDR2 ANQGSEA. The CDR3 contains 13 residues. V was clipped by 6 bases and J by 4 bases; unmatched bases: 6. The CDR3 loop reads CSVTGGGADTQYF. CDR3 DNA sequence: TGCAGCGTCACAGGGGGAGGAGCAGATACGCAGTATTTT.

The chain links TRBV5-1 to TRBJ2-1; D remains ambiguous. Looked up from germline, CDR1 is SGHRS and CDR2 is YFSETQ. This CDR3 has 16 amino acids. V was clipped by 6 bases and J by 0 bases, with 16 bases between them. CDR3 sequence (DNA): TGCGCCAGCATCCCCGTGTCCCCCAGCTCCTACAATGAGCAGTTCTTC. Translating gives CASIPVSPSSYNEQFF.

V is TRBV30 and J is TRBJ2-1, with 14 nucleotides matching TRBD2. Germline values: CDR1 GTSNPN, CDR2 SVGIG (reference sequence). The junction had 13 bases not matched to a gene; V was cut back by 5 bases and J by 7 bases. This CDR3 has 17 amino acids. This CDR3 reads CAWGARRTSGGLNEQFF. CDR3 sequence (DNA): TGTGCCTGGGGGGCCCGACGGACTAGCGGGGGGCTTAATGAGCAGTTCTTC. The full variable domain, with the rest looked up from reference TRBV30 and TRBJ2-1, is SQTIHQWPATLVQPVGSPLSLECTVEGTSNPNLYWYRQAAGRGLQLLFYSVGIGQISSEVPQNLSASRPQDRQFILSSKKLLLSDSGFYLCAWGARRTSGGLNEQFFGPGTRLTVL.

The chain joins TRBV30 to TRBJ1-2, with a possible D match to TRBD1 (5 bases). This CDR3 region has 13 residues. V lost 2 bases and J 7 bases, leaving 14 bases between the germline ends. Germline V gene data show CDR1 as GTSNPN and CDR2 as SVGIG (reference sequence). The CDR3 is CAWSHGQGGGYTF. The CDR3 DNA is TGTGCCTGGAGTCACGGGCAGGGCGGTGGCTACACCTTC.

The genes are TRBV5-1 and TRBJ2-1; 11 bases fit TRBD1. Trimming at V came to 4 bases and at J to 3 bases, leaving 3 bases not matched to a gene. Germline V CDR1 and CDR2: SGHRS, YFSETQ. The CDR3 runs 15 residues. In DNA, the CDR3 is TGCGCCAGCAGCGGCGGGACAGGGGGCTACAATGAGCAGTTCTTC. This translates into CASSGGTGGYNEQFF.

V usage is TRBV19 and J usage is TRBJ1-1; no clear D. Germline lookup yields CDR1 LNHDA and CDR2 SQIVND (reference sequence). Trimming stripped 8 bases from V and 5 bases from J, with 21 bases between. The CDR3 totals 15 residues. The CDR3 nucleotides are TGTGCCAGTCATTCCCCTGGAGGGAAAAAAACTGAAGCTTTCTTT. Its protein product is CASHSPGGKKTEAFF.

The CDR3 DNA sequence: TGTGCCAGCGCCATACAGGGCAATGAGCAGTTCTTC. Translating it yields CASAIQGNEQFF. This rearrangement joins TRBV9 to TRBJ2-1; TRBD1 might be the D (6 bases). CDR3 length: 12 amino acids. V was trimmed by 7 bases and J by 6 bases, leaving 11 bases between them. Germline CDR1 reads SGDLS; CDR2 reads YYNGEE.

V and J are TRBV5-4 and TRBJ2-7; 9 bases line up with TRBD1. Unmatched junction bases numbered 8, after V lost 3 bases and J lost 4 bases. This CDR3 comprises 15 residues. CDR1 is SGHNT and CDR2 is YYREEE in the germline V gene (reference sequence). The CDR3 spells CASSSTGTGLYEQYF. As DNA, the CDR3 is TGTGCCAGCAGCTCCACCGGGACAGGGTTGTACGAGCAGTACTTC.

The chain couples TRBV19 to TRBJ1-2; 9 bases agree with TRBD1. From germline, CDR1 is LNHDA and CDR2 SQIVND (reference sequence). The CDR3 runs 14 residues. V gave up 3 bases and J gave up 4 bases; unmatched junction bases: 3. The CDR3 reads CASSMSQGAYGYTF. In DNA form, the CDR3 reads TGTGCCAGTAGTATGTCACAGGGGGCCTATGGCTACACCTTC.

The chain joins TRBV5-1 to TRBJ2-7, with D possibly TRBD2 on 6 matching bases. V lost 0 bases and J lost 2, with 9 bases in between. This CDR3 spans 14 amino acids. Germline CDR1 reads SGHRS; CDR2 reads YFSETQ. CDR3 sequence: CASSLDGTPYEQYF. CDR3 sequence (DNA): TGCGCCAGCAGCTTGGACGGGACTCCCTACGAGCAGTACTTC.

The rearrangement joins TRBV6-5 to TRBJ1-6; D is unresolved. Deletions cut 2 bases from V and 7 bases from J, with 15 bases between. The CDR3 consists of 16 residues. Germline V CDR1 and CDR2: MNHEY, SVGAGI. The CDR3 sequence is CASSYSPGFMNSPLHF. CDR3 in DNA: TGTGCCAGCAGTTACAGCCCGGGGTTCATGAATTCACCCCTCCACTTT.

The chain combines TRBV6-1 with TRBJ2-2; weak D call: TRBD2 (6 bases). Germline assignment: CDR1 MNHNS and CDR2 SASEGT. V was pared by 4 bases and J by 1 base, with 13 bases between. This CDR3 contains 16 residues. The CDR3 sequence: CASSVWGVGNTGELFF. In DNA, the CDR3 is TGTGCCAGCAGTGTGTGGGGGGTTGGGAACACCGGGGAGCTGTTTTTT.

On this clone itself: Compared with germline, one end of the junction differs, possibly owing to a read error. This CDR3 is also generated by other DNA sequences in the sample. The rearrangement links TRBV5-1 to TRBJ1-1; TRBD1 matches 7 bases. Germline lookup yields CDR1 SGHRS and CDR2 YFSETQ. CDR3 length equals 13 residues. The CDR3: CASSTKQGTEAFF. The DNA of the CDR3 is TGCGCCAGCAGCACCAAACAGGGGACTGAAGCCTTCTTT.